This entry lists 2 T cell receptor beta chains sequenced from one sample in a study of blood T cell repertoires in COVID-19. The repertoire was sequenced with immunoSEQ multiplex PCR; TCRdb's copy has only in-frame clones and lacks some. The sample carries tens of thousands of clones, 70% to 85% recorded once. What was sequenced was peripheral blood. These receptors were obtained from a woman older than 75 with COVID-19, enrolled during active disease.

The chain has TRBV21-1 and TRBJ2-3; the table's D gene call, TRBD2, was not cross checked with the DNA. TRBV21-1 counts as a pseudogene. This CDR3 is 14 amino acids long. Here the CDR3 reads CASSNYRTPLTQYF. For the CDR3, the DNA is TGTGCCAGCAGCAACTACCGTACTCCCCTTACGCAGTATTTT.

The rearrangement links TRBV7-9 to TRBJ1-2; D perhaps matches TRBD1 (5 bases). The germline V gene encodes CDR1 SEHNR and CDR2 FQNEAQ (reference sequence). Trimming stripped 7 bases from V and 4 bases from J, with 25 bases between. This CDR3 region has 17 residues. The CDR3 sequence: CASKPTRQPNRPYGYTF. The CDR3 DNA sequence: TGTGCCAGCAAACCTACACGACAGCCCAATAGACCCTATGGCTACACCTTC. Drawing the rest from reference TRBV7-9 and TRBJ1-2, the complete variable domain is DTGVSQNPRHKITKRGQNVTFRCDPISEHNRLYWYRQTLGQGPEFLTYFQNEAQLEKSRLLSDRFSAERPKGSFSTLEIQRTEQGDSAMYLCASKPTRQPNRPYGYTFGSGTRLTVV.